The 10 T cell receptor beta chains below come from one sample, sequenced in a study of T-cell reconstitution after alpha-beta-depleted transplantation in children. This sample's TCRbeta library carried unique molecular identifier barcodes. TCRdb analysed the PCR reads with MiXCR anew, one entry per CDR3 protein. The sample includes around 490,000 distinct CDR3 sequences, roughly 11% seen only once; the top ten take 11% to 15%. Specimen: PBMCs, mostly from graft donor cells, collected 180 days after TCRalphabeta/CD19-depleted stem cell transplant. The receptors derive from a female patient aged 2-9 years who had a stem cell transplant for aplastic anemia, so the T cells may come from the graft donor.

This clonotype appeared many times. This chain uses TRBV5-1 with TRBJ2-1; 10 bases line up with TRBD1. J lost 7 bases, V lost 3 bases, and 4 bases had no gene match. The CDR3 is made up of 14 amino acids. CDR1 is SGHRS, CDR2 YFSETQ, per germline. CDR3 nucleotide sequence: TGCGCCAGCAGCTCCGGACAGGGGGAAAATGAGCAGTTCTTC. As protein: CASSSGQGENEQFF.

In this sample, this clonotype turned up many times. The chain uses TRBV15 and TRBJ2-1, with TRBD2 as a possible D gene (6 bases). The V end was cut by 1 base, the J end by 8 bases, with 9 bases between. Germline assignment: CDR1 LNHNV and CDR2 YYDKDF (reference sequence). The CDR3 contains 13 residues. CDR3 protein: CATSRAGEYEQFF. In nucleotides, the CDR3 is TGTGCCACCAGCAGAGCGGGAGAATATGAGCAGTTCTTC.

The chain uses TRBV4-3 and TRBJ2-3, with D unclear. The ends were cut back, 2 bases at V and 2 bases at J, with 14 bases in the middle. The germline gives CDR1 LGHNA, CDR2 YSLEER. This CDR3 spans 16 amino acids. CDR3 nucleotides: TGCGCCAGCAGCCAAATCCTAGTTAGGGACACAGATACGCAGTATTTT. Its protein is CASSQILVRDTDTQYF.

This clonotype was counted between two and nine times. The CDR3 DNA is TGTGCCAGCAGAGACAGGGAAGGGCCAGATACGCAGTATTTT. This codes for CASRDREGPDTQYF. The chain is built from TRBV4-2 and TRBJ2-3; 7 bases map to TRBD1. The junction had 7 bases not matched to a gene; V was cut back by 6 bases and J by 4 bases. Germline values: CDR1 LGHNA, CDR2 YNFKEQ. This CDR3 has 14 amino acids.

This chain uses TRBV7-3 with TRBJ1-1; D ambiguous. Per germline, CDR1 SGHTA and CDR2 FQGTGA. The CDR3 is 13 residues long. V lost 1 base to trimming and J lost 3 bases, with 6 bases between them. CDR3 in amino acids: CASSLKWDTEAFF. In DNA, the CDR3 is TGTGCCAGCAGCTTAAAGTGGGACACTGAAGCTTTCTTT. Combining the CDR3 with reference TRBV7-3 and TRBJ1-1 gives the whole variable domain GAGVSQTPSNKVTEKGKYVELRCDPISGHTALYWYRQSLGQGPEFLIYFQGTGAADDSGLPNDRFFAVRPEGSVSTLKIQRTERGDSAVYLCASSLKWDTEAFFGQGTRLTVV.

In its sample, this clonotype was seen many times. The chain employs TRBV5-8 and TRBJ2-5; TRBD2 matches at 7 bases. Germline V gene data show CDR1 as SGHTS and CDR2 as YDEGEE. V gave up 2 bases and J gave up 4 bases; unmatched junction bases: 14. The CDR3 is 17 amino acids. The CDR3 nucleotides read TGTGCCAGCAGCTTTGGCGGGAGAATCCCAGGGCGAGAGACCCAGTACTTC. Translated, it gives CASSFGGRIPGRETQYF.

Only a few counts were recorded for this clonotype. CDR3 loop: CASSGQGWTYNEQFF. CDR3 sequence (DNA): TGTGCCAGCAGCGGACAGGGGTGGACCTACAATGAGCAGTTCTTC. The V and J genes are TRBV27 and TRBJ2-1; 9 bases fit TRBD1. Losses at the gene ends were 6 bases for V and 2 bases for J; bases not matched to a gene: 5. Germline V gives CDR1 MNHEY, CDR2 SMNVEV (reference sequence). The CDR3 loop spans 15 amino acids.

This chain joins TRBV7-9 and TRBJ2-7; D may be TRBD1 or TRBD2 (7 bases each). The CDR3 covers 16 residues. V gave up 5 bases and J gave up 3 bases, with 20 bases separating them. Germline CDR1 and CDR2: SEHNR and FQNEAQ (reference sequence). CDR3 nucleotide sequence: TGTGCCAGCAGCCCACTATCCAGGGGGGGGGACTACGAGCAGTACGTC. Amino acids: CASSPLSRGGDYEQYV.

This clonotype was detected ten times or more. The chain links TRBV20-1 to TRBJ2-1, with TRBD1 matching over 8 bases. The CDR3 consists of 16 residues. Germline lookup yields CDR1 DFQATT and CDR2 SNEGSKA (reference sequence). V trimming: 3 bases; J trimming: 0 bases; junction bases outside the gene matches: 7. The CDR3 sequence: CSARDRVRISYNEQFF. The CDR3 nucleotides read TGCAGTGCTAGGGACAGGGTGAGAATCTCCTACAATGAGCAGTTCTTC.

The rearrangement links TRBV4-3 to TRBJ2-1, with 8 bases identical to TRBD2. Looked up from germline, CDR1 is LGHNA and CDR2 is YSLEER. Trimming removed 4 bases from V and 8 bases from J; junction bases left unmatched: 16. The length of the CDR3 is 17 residues. CDR3 nucleotides: TGCGCCAGCAGCCGGGGTTCGGGTAGCGGGACTGGGGATGAGCAGTTCTTC. This translates into CASSRGSGSGTGDEQFF.